The 3 T cell receptor beta chains below were found in one sample sequenced in a study of blood T cells in healthy people across ages. Then a second PCR, running about 6 to 11 cycles, was carried out with a sample-barcoded 5' primer and a J-beta primer mix. TCRdb analysed the 5' RACE reads with MiXCR anew, one entry per CDR3 protein. The data show around 1,000,000 distinct CDR3 sequences, about 23% seen once. A further study also used this sample, focusing on T cells of mothers and their children.

The sequenced sample was blood. Receptor source: a girl under 10 years old in good health.

The chain uses TRBV2 and TRBJ2-3; 12 bases agree with TRBD2. CDR1 and CDR2 from the germline V gene are SNHLY and FYNNEI. The CDR3 spans 15 residues. V lost 6 bases to trimming and J lost 2 bases; unmatched junction nucleotides: 3. The CDR3 reads CASRWTSGDTDTQYF. The DNA of the CDR3 is TGTGCCAGCAGGTGGACTAGCGGGGACACAGATACGCAGTATTTT.

V usage is TRBV12-3 or TRBV12-4 and J usage is TRBJ2-5; D could derive from TRBD1 or TRBD2 (7 bases each). CDR3 length equals 14 residues. V was shortened by 8 bases and J by 1 base, with 14 bases between the two germline ends. As DNA, the CDR3 is TGTGCCAGCGGCCCCAGGGGGGGCCAAGAGACCCAGTACTTC. As protein: CASGPRGGQETQYF.

This clonotype was detected a few times. The chain combines TRBV12-3 or TRBV12-4 with TRBJ2-4; possible D gene TRBD1, 6 bases. The CDR3 totals 14 residues. Trimming shortened V by 3 bases and J by 15 bases, and 21 bases separated the two germline ends. The CDR3 region is CASSFMGAAVFRYF. CDR3 in DNA: TGTGCCAGCAGTTTTATGGGGGCCGCTGTTTTCCGGTACTTC.